This TCR beta chain was observed in a study of siplizumab effects on memory and regulatory T cells. Study-wide results and limits: Treg origin accounted for an average of approximately 70% of mappable alloreactive CD4+ clones with siplizumab and about 30% in controls.

The data were produced by immunoSEQ multiplex PCR, yet TCRdb's version contains in-frame clones alone and is incomplete. Among fewer than 130,000 clones, around 90% were seen once, and the ten largest hold roughly 1.4%. This clone turned up a few times. The antigen is undetermined. This CDR3 comprises 12 residues. Germline CDR1 reads SGHTA; CDR2 reads FQGNSA. Germline trimming cut 6 bases from V and 7 bases from J; bases unmatched to any gene: 4. Sequenced sample: CD4+ T cells sorted from blood. The rearrangement joins TRBV7-2 to TRBJ1-1, with TRBD1 matching 8 bases. The TCR originated in a human donor in good health. The CDR3 DNA is TGTGCCAGCAGGATACAGGGGGTTGAAGCTTTCTTT. Translation gives CASRIQGVEAFF. The full variable domain, completed using reference TRBV7-2 and TRBJ1-1, is GAGVSQSPSNKVTEKGKDVELRCDPISGHTALYWYRQSLGQGLEFLIYFQGNSAPDKSGLPSDRFSAERTGGSVSTLTIQRTQQEDSAVYLCASRIQGVEAFFGQGTRLTVV.